Shown below are 17 T cell receptor beta chains from a single sample sequenced in a study of cytomegalovirus exposure and HLA in healthy donors. Use of 60 Vbeta and 13 Jbeta primers characterized the PCR. Repertoires were generated with immunoSEQ multiplex PCR, while TCRdb's copy carries only in-frame clones and drops some. The sample yields more than 85,000 clones, over 9.5% seen once. Sequenced material: PBMCs. These TCRs come from a man aged 40-49 years in good health and CMV-seropositive.

This chain uses TRBV19 with TRBJ1-4; D is possibly TRBD1 (6 bases). This CDR3 has 14 amino acids. Germline V gene lookup returns CDR1 LNHDA and CDR2 SQIVND (reference sequence). The V and J ends lost 6 bases and 5 bases respectively, with 13 bases between them. CDR3 in DNA: TGTGCCAGTAGCCCGACAGGCATGAATGAAAAACTGTTTTTT. Protein product: CASSPTGMNEKLFF.

This chain joins TRBV4-1 and TRBJ2-5, with D uncertain. The CDR3 length is 14 residues. CDR1 and CDR2 (germline): MGHRA, YSYEKL. Trimming removed 4 bases at V and 2 bases at J, with 11 bases between. CDR3 in amino acids: CASSPPHIQETQYF. The CDR3 region has the DNA TGCGCCAGCAGCCCCCCTCACATACAAGAGACCCAGTACTTC.

This clone has only a few counts. V usage is TRBV25-1 and J usage is TRBJ2-3; 7 bases line up with TRBD1. This CDR3 has 16 residues. Germline-derived CDR1 and CDR2 are MGHDK and SYGVNS. Losses at the gene ends were 3 bases for V and 3 bases for J; bases not matched to a gene: 9. The CDR3 region is CASSDPGQVDTDTQYF. The CDR3 nucleotides read TGTGCCAGCAGTGACCCCGGACAGGTAGATACAGATACGCAGTATTTT.

This clone was counted a few times. V usage is TRBV27 and J usage is TRBJ1-1, with 10 bases identical to TRBD1. The CDR3 runs to 14 residues. The V gene's germline CDR1 is MNHEY and CDR2 SMNVEV (reference sequence). After removal of 2 bases from V and 6 bases from J, the junction contained 3 bases not matched to a gene. Here the CDR3 reads CASSLKGTGAEAFF. In DNA, the CDR3 is TGTGCCAGCAGTTTAAAGGGGACAGGGGCTGAAGCTTTCTTT.

This clone was observed a few times. This chain joins TRBV5-1 and TRBJ2-3; D gene uncertain. This CDR3 has 12 residues. CDR1 is SGHRS, CDR2 YFSETQ, per germline. V was trimmed by 3 bases and J by 2 bases, leaving 4 bases between them. The CDR3 DNA sequence: TGCGCCAGCAGCTCACTCACAGATACGCAGTATTTT. As protein: CASSSLTDTQYF.

This clone was found a few times. The chain carries TRBV5-6 and TRBJ1-1, with 7 bases fitting TRBD1. The germline gives CDR1 SGHDT, CDR2 YYEEEE. V dropped 4 bases and J dropped 11; count of bases not matched to a gene: 11. The CDR3 consists of 13 residues. The DNA for the CDR3 is TGTGCCAGCAGCACGACAGGGCCTATGGGGGCTTTCTTT. Its protein is CASSTTGPMGAFF.

This chain joins TRBV28 and TRBJ1-5; D not resolved. V was clipped by 4 bases and J by 0 bases, with 7 bases between them. The CDR3 extends over 14 amino acids. Germline CDR1 reads MDHEN; CDR2 reads SYDVKM. CDR3: CASSSQASNQPQHF. In nucleotides, the CDR3 is TGTGCCAGCAGTTCCCAGGCTAGCAATCAGCCCCAGCATTTT.

This chain joins TRBV6-5 and TRBJ2-1; D possibly corresponds to TRBD2 (5 bases). Looked up from germline, CDR1 is MNHEY and CDR2 is SVGAGI. There are 15 residues in the CDR3. Trimming removed 0 bases from V and 4 bases from J, with 10 bases in between. CDR3 loop: CASSYSNGDYNEQFF. CDR3 DNA: TGTGCCAGCAGTTACTCGAACGGGGATTACAATGAGCAGTTCTTC.

This clone was observed a handful of times. The chain has TRBV5-1 and TRBJ1-2, with unresolved D. V was trimmed by 0 bases and J by 1 base, leaving 7 bases between them. Germline V gene lookup returns CDR1 SGHRS and CDR2 YFSETQ. This CDR3 spans 14 amino acids. CDR3 protein: CASSLAVRNYGYTF. CDR3 in DNA: TGCGCCAGCAGCTTGGCGGTCCGTAACTATGGCTACACCTTC. Combining the CDR3 with reference TRBV5-1 and TRBJ1-2 gives the whole variable domain KAGVTQTPRYLIKTRGQQVTLSCSPISGHRSVSWYQQTPGQGLQFLFEYFSETQRNKGNFPGRFSGRQFSNSRSEMNVSTLELGDSALYLCASSLAVRNYGYTFGSGTRLTVV.

This clone was counted between two and nine times. The V call is TRBV2, the J call TRBJ2-1; 7 positions match TRBD2. Germline-derived CDR1 and CDR2 are SNHLY and FYNNEI. The junction had 4 bases not matched to a gene; V was cut back by 7 bases and J by 4 bases. The CDR3 contains 13 residues. The CDR3 is CASKERGYNEQFF. The CDR3 region has the DNA TGTGCCAGCAAGGAGCGGGGTTACAATGAGCAGTTCTTC.

This clone has only one observation. The chain combines TRBV10-3 with TRBJ2-5, with TRBD2 matching 9 bases. Trimming took 8 bases from V and 2 from J; bases not matched to a gene: 6. The germline CDR1 and CDR2 sequences are ENHRY and SYGVKD. The CDR3 totals 14 residues. The CDR3: CAISLAGRQETQYF. The CDR3, as DNA: TGTGCCATCTCGCTAGCGGGACGACAAGAGACCCAGTACTTC.

This clone was counted between two and nine times. This chain connects TRBV5-1 to TRBJ2-7; the D gene is possibly TRBD2 (6 bases). V lost 5 bases and J lost 6, with 15 bases in between. Germline values: CDR1 SGHRS, CDR2 YFSETQ. The CDR3 runs to 13 residues. As DNA, the CDR3 is TGCGCCAGCAGTCCTCCGGGAGTCCTCGAGCAGTACTTC. Its translation: CASSPPGVLEQYF.

A few counts support this clone. This chain joins TRBV5-8 and TRBJ2-5, with D hard to call. CDR1 and CDR2 from the germline V gene are SGHTS and YDEGEE. Trimming stripped 3 bases from V and 4 bases from J, with 10 bases between. The CDR3 is 13 residues long. CDR3 nucleotides: TGTGCCAGCAGCTCCTCCCCGAGAGAGACCCAGTACTTC. Protein product: CASSSSPRETQYF.

CDR3 nucleotides: TGCGCCAGCAGCCAAGAGCCTCAGGGTTCGAGGGGCTACACCTTC. Its protein is CASSQEPQGSRGYTF. This chain uses TRBV4-3 with TRBJ1-2; D might be TRBD1 (5 bases). V was trimmed by 0 bases and J by 8 bases, leaving 16 bases between them. Germline V CDR1 and CDR2: LGHNA, YSLEER. The CDR3 totals 15 residues.

The V call is TRBV5-4, the J call TRBJ2-7, with D perhaps matching TRBD1 (5 bases). The CDR3 spans 16 residues. The V gene's germline CDR1 is SGHNT and CDR2 YYREEE (reference sequence). Trimming shortened V by 0 bases and J by 2 bases, and 15 bases separated the two germline ends. The CDR3 spells CASSLAAGITPYEQYF. The DNA for the CDR3 is TGTGCCAGCAGCTTGGCGGCAGGGATTACCCCCTACGAGCAGTACTTC.

This clone occurred a few times. This chain uses TRBV5-4 with TRBJ2-1, with 12 bases matching TRBD1. Germline CDR1 and CDR2: SGHNT and YYREEE (reference sequence). This CDR3 is built from 16 residues. Trimming at V came to 4 bases and at J to 8 bases, leaving 10 bases not matched to a gene. CDR3 nucleotide sequence: TGTGCCAGCAGCCCGGGCCGGGACAGGGGGCGCGATGAGCAGTTCTTC. This gives the protein CASSPGRDRGRDEQFF.

The V and J genes are TRBV7-9 and TRBJ2-5, with TRBD1 matching 7 bases. The V and J ends lost 7 bases and 2 bases, in that order; junction bases with no gene match: 10. This CDR3 has 15 amino acids. Germline values: CDR1 SEHNR, CDR2 FQNEAQ (reference sequence). The DNA for the CDR3 is TGTGCCAGCAAAACAGGGGACGCACGACAAGAGACCCAGTACTTC. It encodes CASKTGDARQETQYF.